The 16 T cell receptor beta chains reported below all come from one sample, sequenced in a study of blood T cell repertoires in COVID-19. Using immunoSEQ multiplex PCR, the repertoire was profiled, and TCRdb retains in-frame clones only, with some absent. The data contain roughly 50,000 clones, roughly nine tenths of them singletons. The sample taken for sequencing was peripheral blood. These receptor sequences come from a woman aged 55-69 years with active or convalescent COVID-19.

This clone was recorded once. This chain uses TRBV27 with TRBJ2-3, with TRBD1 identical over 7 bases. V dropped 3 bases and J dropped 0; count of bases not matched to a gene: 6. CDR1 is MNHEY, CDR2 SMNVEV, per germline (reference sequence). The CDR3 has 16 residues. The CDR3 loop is CASSFPTGPSTDTQYF. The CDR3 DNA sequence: TGTGCCAGCAGTTTCCCGACAGGGCCTAGCACAGATACGCAGTATTTT.

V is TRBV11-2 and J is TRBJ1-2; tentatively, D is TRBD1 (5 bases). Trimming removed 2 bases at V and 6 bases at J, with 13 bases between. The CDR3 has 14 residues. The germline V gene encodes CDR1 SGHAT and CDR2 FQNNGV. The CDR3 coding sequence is TGTGCCAGCAGCTTAATCAGGGTGGGAAATGGCTACACCTTC. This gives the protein CASSLIRVGNGYTF.

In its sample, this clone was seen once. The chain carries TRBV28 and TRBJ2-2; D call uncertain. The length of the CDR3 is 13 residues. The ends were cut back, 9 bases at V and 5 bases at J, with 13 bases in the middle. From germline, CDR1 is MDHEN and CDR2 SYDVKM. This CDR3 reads CASLLLGTGELFF. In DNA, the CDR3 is TGTGCCAGTCTGTTACTCGGTACCGGGGAGCTGTTTTTT.

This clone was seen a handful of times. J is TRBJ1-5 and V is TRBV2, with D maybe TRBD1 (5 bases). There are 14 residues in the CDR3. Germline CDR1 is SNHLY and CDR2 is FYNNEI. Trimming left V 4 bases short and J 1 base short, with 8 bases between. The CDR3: CASSVAGSNQPQHF. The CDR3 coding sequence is TGTGCCAGCAGTGTGGCAGGGAGCAATCAGCCCCAGCATTTT.

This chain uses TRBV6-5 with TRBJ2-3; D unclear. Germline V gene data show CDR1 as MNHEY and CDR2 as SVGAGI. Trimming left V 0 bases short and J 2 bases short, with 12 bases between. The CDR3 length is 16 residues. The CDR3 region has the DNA TGTGCCAGCAGTTACTCGATTGCGGCCCCCACAGATACGCAGTATTTT. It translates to CASSYSIAAPTDTQYF.

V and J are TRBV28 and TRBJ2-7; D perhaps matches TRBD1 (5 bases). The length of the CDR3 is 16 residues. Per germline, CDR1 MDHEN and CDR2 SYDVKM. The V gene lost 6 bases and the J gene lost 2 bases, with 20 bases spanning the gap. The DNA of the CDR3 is TGTGCCAGCAGCCCTCCTGGGCAGGGAAAACCCTACGAGCAGTACTTC. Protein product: CASSPPGQGKPYEQYF.

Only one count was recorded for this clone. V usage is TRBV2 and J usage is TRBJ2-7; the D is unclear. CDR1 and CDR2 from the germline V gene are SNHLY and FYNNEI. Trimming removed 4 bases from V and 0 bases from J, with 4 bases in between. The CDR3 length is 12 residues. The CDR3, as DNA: TGTGCCAGCAGTGCCAGCTCCTACGAGCAGTACTTC. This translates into CASSASSYEQYF.

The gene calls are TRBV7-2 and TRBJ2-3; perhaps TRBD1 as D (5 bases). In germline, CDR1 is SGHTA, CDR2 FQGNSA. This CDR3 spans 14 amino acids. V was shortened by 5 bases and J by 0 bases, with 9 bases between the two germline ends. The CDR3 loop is CASSQGPSTDTQYF. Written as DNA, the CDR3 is TGTGCCAGCAGCCAGGGCCCTAGCACAGATACGCAGTATTTT.

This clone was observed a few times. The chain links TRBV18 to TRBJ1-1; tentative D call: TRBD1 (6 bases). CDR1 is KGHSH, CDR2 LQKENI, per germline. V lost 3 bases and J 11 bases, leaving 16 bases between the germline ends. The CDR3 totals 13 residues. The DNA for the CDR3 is TGTGCCAGCTCACCGAAGGAAGGGGGTGAGGCTTTCTTT. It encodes CASSPKEGGEAFF.

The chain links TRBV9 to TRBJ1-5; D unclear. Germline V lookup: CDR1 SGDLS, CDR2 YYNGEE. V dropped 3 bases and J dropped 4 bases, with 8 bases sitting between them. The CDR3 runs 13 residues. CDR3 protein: CASSAPVNQPQHF. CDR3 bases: TGTGCCAGCAGCGCCCCCGTGAATCAGCCCCAGCATTTT.

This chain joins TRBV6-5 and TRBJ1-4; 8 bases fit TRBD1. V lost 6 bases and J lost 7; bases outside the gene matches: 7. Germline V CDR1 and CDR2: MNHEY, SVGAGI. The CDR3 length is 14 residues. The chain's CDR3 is CASRDRAVGEKLFF. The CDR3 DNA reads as TGTGCCAGCAGGGACAGGGCGGTGGGTGAAAAACTGTTTTTT.

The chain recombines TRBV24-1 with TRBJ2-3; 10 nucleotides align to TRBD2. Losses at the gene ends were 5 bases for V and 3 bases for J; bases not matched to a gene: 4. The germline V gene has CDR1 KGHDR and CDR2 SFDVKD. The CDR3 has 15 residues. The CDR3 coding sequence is TGTGCCACCAGTGTCCCTAGCGGGGGTACAGATACGCAGTATTTT. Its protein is CATSVPSGGTDTQYF.

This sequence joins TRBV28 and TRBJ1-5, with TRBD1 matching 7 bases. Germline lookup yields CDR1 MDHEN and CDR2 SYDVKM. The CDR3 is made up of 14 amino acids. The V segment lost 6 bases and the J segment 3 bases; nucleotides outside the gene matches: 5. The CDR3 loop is CASRPTGLNQPQHF. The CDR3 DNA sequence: TGTGCCAGCAGACCGACAGGGCTCAATCAGCCCCAGCATTTT.

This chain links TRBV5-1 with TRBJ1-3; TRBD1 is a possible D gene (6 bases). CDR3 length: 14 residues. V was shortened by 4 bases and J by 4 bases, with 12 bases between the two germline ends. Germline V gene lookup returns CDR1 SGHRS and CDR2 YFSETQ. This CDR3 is CASSLGGQGNTIYF. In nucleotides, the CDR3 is TGCGCCAGCAGCCTGGGGGGGCAAGGAAACACCATATATTTT.

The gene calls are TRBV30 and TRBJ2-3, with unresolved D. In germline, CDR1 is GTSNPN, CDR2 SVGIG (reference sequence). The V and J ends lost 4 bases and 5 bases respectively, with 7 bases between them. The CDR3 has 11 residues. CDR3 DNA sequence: TGTGCCTGGACCGGTAGAGATACGCAGTATTTT. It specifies CAWTGRDTQYF. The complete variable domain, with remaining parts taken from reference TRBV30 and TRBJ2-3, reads SQTIHQWPATLVQPVGSPLSLECTVEGTSNPNLYWYRQAAGRGLQLLFYSVGIGQISSEVPQNLSASRPQDRQFILSSKKLLLSDSGFYLCAWTGRDTQYFGPGTRLTVL.

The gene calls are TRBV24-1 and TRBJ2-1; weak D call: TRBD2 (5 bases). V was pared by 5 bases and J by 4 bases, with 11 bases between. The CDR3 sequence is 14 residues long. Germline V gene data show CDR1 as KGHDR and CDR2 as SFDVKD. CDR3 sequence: CATSALTSYNEQFF. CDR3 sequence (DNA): TGTGCCACCAGTGCCCTTACTAGTTACAATGAGCAGTTCTTC.